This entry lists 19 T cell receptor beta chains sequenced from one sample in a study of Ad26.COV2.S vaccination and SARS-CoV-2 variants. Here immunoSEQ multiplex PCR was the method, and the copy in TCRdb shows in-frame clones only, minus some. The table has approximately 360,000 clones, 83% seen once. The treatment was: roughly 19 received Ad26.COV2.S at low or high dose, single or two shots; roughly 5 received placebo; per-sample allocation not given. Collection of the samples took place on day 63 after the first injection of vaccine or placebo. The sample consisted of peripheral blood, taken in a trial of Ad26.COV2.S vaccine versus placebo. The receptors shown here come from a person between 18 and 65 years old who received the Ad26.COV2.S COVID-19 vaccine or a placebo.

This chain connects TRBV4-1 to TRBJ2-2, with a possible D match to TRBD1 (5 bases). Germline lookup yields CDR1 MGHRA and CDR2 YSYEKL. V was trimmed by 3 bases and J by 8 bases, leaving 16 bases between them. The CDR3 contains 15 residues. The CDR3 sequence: CASSQGPGSPGELFF. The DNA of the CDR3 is TGCGCCAGCAGCCAGGGGCCCGGGTCACCTGGGGAGCTGTTTTTT.

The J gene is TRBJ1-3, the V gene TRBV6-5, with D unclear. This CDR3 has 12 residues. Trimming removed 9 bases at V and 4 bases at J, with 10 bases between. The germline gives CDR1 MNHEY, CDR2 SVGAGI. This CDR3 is CASSDPGNTIYF. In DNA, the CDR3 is TGTGCCAGTTCGGACCCGGGAAACACCATATATTTT.

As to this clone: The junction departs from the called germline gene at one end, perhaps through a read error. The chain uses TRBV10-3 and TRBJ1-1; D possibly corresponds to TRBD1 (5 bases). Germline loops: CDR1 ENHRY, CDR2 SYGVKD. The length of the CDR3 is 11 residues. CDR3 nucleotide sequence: TGTGCCGCCGGGGCCGGGACTGAGGCTTTCTTT. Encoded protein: CAAGAGTEAFF.

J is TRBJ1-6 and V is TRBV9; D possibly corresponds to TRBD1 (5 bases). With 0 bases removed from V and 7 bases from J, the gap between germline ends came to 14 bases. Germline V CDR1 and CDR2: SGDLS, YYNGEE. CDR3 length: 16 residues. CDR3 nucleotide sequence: TGTGCCAGCAGCGTAGGCCCTACGGGGCTAAATTCACCCCTCCACTTT. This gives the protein CASSVGPTGLNSPLHF.

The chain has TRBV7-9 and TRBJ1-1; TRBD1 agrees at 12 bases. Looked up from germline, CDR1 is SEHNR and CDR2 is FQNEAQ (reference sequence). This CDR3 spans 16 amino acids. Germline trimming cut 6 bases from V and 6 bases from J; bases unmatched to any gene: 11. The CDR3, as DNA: TGTGCCAGCAGTCATGATTTGGGACAGGGGGCCCCTGAAGCTTTCTTT. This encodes CASSHDLGQGAPEAFF. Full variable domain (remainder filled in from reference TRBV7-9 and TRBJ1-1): DTGVSQNPRHKITKRGQNVTFRCDPISEHNRLYWYRQTLGQGPEFLTYFQNEAQLEKSRLLSDRFSAERPKGSFSTLEIQRTEQGDSAMYLCASSHDLGQGAPEAFFGQGTRLTVV.

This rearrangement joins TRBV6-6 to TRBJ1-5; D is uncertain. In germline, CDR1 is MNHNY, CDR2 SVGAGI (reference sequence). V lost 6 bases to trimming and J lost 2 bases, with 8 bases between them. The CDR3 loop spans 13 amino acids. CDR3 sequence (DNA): TGTGCCAGCAGCCTGGATGGCAATCAGCCCCAGCATTTT. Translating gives CASSLDGNQPQHF.

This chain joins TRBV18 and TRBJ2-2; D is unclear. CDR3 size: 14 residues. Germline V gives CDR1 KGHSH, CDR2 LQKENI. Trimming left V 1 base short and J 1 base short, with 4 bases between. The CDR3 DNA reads TGTGCCAGCTCACCACAGAAGAACACCGGGGAGCTGTTTTTT. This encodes CASSPQKNTGELFF.

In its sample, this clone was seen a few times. In DNA, the CDR3 is TGCGCCAGCAGCCGTCAGAGGGAGCTGTTTTTT. Translating it yields CASSRQRELFF. The chain recombines TRBV5-1 with TRBJ2-2, with no clear D. The germline CDR1 and CDR2 sequences are SGHRS and YFSETQ. The CDR3 runs 11 residues. Trimming cost V 4 bases and J 9 bases, with 7 bases left between them.

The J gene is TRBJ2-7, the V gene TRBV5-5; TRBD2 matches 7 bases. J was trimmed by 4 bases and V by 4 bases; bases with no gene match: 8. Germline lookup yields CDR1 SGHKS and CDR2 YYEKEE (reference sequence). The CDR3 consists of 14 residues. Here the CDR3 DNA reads TGTGCCAGCAGCATCGTAGCGGGTTCTTACGAGCAGTACTTC. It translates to CASSIVAGSYEQYF.

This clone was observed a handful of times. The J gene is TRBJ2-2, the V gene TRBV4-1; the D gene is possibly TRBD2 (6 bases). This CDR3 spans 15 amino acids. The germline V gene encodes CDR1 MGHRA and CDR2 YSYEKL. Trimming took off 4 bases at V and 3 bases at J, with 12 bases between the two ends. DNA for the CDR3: TGCGCCAGCAGCCGAAATCCGGGAGACACCGGGGAGCTGTTTTTT. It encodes CASSRNPGDTGELFF.

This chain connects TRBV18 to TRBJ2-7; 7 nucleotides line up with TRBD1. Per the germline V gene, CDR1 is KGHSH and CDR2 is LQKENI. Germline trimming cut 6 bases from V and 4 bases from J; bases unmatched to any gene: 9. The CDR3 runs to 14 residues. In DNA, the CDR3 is TGTGCCAGCTCCGGACAGGACCGCCTGTACGAGCAGTACTTC. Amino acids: CASSGQDRLYEQYF.

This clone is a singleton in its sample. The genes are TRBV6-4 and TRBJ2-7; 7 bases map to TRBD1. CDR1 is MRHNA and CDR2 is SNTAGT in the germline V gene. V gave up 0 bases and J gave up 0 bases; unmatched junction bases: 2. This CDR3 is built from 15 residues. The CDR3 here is CASSDSTGTSYEQYF. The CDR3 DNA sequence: TGTGCCAGCAGTGACTCGACAGGGACCTCCTACGAGCAGTACTTC.

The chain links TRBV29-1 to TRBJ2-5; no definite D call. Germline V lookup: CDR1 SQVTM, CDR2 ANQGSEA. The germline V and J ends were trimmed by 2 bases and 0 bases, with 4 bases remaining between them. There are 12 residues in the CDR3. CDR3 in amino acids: CSVERYQETQYF. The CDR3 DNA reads TGCAGCGTTGAAAGGTACCAAGAGACCCAGTACTTC.

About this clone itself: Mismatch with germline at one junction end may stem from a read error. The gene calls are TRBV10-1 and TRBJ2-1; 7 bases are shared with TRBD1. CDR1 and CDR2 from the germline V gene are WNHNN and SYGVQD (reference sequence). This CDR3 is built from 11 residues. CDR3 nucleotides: TGTCGTCCCCAGGGGGACAATGAGCAGTTCTTC. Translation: CRPQGDNEQFF.

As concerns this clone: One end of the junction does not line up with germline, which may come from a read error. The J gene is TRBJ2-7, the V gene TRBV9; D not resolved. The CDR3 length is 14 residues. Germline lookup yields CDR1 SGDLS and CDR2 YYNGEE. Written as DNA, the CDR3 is TGTGCCAGCAGTCTAGTTCGAGACTCCCACGAGCAGTACTTC. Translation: CASSLVRDSHEQYF.

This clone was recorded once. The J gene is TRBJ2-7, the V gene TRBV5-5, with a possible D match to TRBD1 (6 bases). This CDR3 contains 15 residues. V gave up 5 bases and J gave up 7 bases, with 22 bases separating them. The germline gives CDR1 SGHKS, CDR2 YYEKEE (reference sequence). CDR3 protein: CASRLRYTGTPEQYF. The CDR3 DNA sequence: TGTGCCAGCAGATTACGATATACAGGGACCCCGGAGCAGTACTTC.

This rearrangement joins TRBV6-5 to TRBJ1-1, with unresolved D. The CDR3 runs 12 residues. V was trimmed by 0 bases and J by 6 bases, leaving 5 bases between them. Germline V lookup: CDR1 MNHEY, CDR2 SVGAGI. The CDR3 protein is CASSYSRAEAFF. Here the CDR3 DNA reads TGTGCCAGCAGTTACTCGAGGGCTGAAGCTTTCTTT.

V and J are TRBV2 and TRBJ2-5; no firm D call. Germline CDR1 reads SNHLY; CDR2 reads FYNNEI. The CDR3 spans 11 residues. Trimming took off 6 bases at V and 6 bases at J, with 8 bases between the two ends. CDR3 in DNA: TGTGCCAGCAGGGACGTGAAGACCCAGTACTTC. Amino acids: CASRDVKTQYF.

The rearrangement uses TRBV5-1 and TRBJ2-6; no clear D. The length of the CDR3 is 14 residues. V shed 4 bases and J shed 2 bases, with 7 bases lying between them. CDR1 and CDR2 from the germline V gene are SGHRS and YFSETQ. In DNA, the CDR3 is TGCGCCAGCAGCGGTTCGACTGGGGCCAACGTCCTGACTTTC. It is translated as CASSGSTGANVLTF.